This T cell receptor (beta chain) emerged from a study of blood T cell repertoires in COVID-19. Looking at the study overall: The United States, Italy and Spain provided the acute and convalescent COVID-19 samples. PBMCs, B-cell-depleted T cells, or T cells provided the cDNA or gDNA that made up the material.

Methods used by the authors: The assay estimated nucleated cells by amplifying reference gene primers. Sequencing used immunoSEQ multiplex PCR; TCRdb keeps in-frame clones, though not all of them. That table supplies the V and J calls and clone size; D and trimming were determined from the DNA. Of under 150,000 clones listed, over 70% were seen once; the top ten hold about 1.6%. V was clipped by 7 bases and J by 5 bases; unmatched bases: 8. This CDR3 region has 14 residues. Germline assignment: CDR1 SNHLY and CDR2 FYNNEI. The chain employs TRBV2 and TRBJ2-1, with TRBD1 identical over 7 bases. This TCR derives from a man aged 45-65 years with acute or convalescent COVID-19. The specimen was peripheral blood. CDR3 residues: CASTAGTVNNEQFF. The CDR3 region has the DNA TGTGCCAGCACCGCCGGGACAGTAAACAATGAGCAGTTCTTC.